The present T cell receptor (beta chain) was sequenced within a study of cytomegalovirus exposure and HLA in healthy donors. Only a few counts were recorded for this clone. The antigen is undetermined. Study-level findings and limits: With later analysis, a missense DCLRE1C variant became linked to TCR beta V- and J-gene trimming. Presence/absence analysis assumed near-uniform sequencing depth across donors. A list of roughly 160 TCR beta chains associated with cytomegalovirus was given.

Nominal health characterized the donors when sampled, though unrecorded immune exposures were likely. The PCR employed 60 Vbeta primers together with 13 Jbeta primers. Libraries were prepared by immunoSEQ multiplex PCR; TCRdb keeps only in-frame clonotypes and omits some of them. Of some 120,000 clones in the sample, about 80% were seen once. The CDR3 has 14 residues. Germline CDR1 and CDR2: MNHNS and SASEGT. The V end was cut by 8 bases, the J end by 3 bases, with 17 bases between. The clonotype comes from a man aged 45-65 years in good health and CMV-seronegative. This chain connects TRBV6-1 to TRBJ2-7; tentatively, D is TRBD1 (5 bases). Sample: PBMCs. In nucleotides, the CDR3 is TGTGCCAGCTCCAAAACCAGGGCAGTCTACGAGCAGTACTTC. This codes for CASSKTRAVYEQYF.